The rows below give T cell receptor beta chains drawn from one sample of a study of control samples from healthy donors and cancer patients. TCRdb's table, derived via immunoSEQ multiplex PCR, lists solely in-frame clones and lacks some. The table has 100,000 to 110,000 clones, about 90% seen once. The source material was blood. These receptors came from a woman aged 45-59 years in good health. Both conserved end residues are part of each CDR3. A D gene is named only where the DNA matches it firmly. Some rows have no size entry. The others give once, few or many, or a class for an expanded clone.

cdr3_nt cdr3_aa j_call v_call d_call clone_size
TGTGCCTGGAGTCCCAGGGCCCGAGGCAATCAGCCCCAGCATTTT CAWSPRARGNQPQHF TRBJ1-5 TRBV30 - -
TGCGCCAGCAGCTTAGTAACAGGGTCTCTGGCCGGGGAGCTGTTTTTT CASSLVTGSLAGELFF TRBJ2-2 TRBV5-1 - -
TGTGCCAGCAGCTTGGTAGACAGCCCCTACGAGCAGTACTTC CASSLVDSPYEQYF TRBJ2-7 TRBV5-6 - -
TGTGCCAGTAGCCCCTCTGCCGGGACCACAGGGAAGTTTCAAGAGACCCAGTACTTC CASSPSAGTTGKFQETQYF TRBJ2-5 TRBV19 - -
TGTGCCAGCAGCCAAGATGTGGGGCCGGGAACTAGCACAGATACGCAGTATTTT CASSQDVGPGTSTDTQYF TRBJ2-3 TRBV3-1/TRBV3-2 - -
TGTGCCACCAGCGCGGACAGGGTTCATGGAAACACCATATATTTT CATSADRVHGNTIYF TRBJ1-3 TRBV15 TRBD1 -
TGTGCCACCAGTGAGGGCAGAGACTTAGCCAAAAACATTCAGTACTTC CATSEGRDLAKNIQYF TRBJ2-4 TRBV24-1 - -
TGTGCCAGCAGCTTCGTTTCTAACTATGGCTACACCTTC CASSFVSNYGYTF TRBJ1-2 TRBV5-6 - -
TGCGCCAGCAGGGGGCCGGGGTTGAACACTGAAGCTTTCTTT CASRGPGLNTEAFF TRBJ1-1 TRBV10-2 - -
TGTGCCAGCAGCTCCACACTGGCCACGGTCATTCAGTACTTC CASSSTLATVIQYF TRBJ2-4 TRBV9 - -
TGCGCCAGCGCATCAGGGTACAACGAGCAGTACTTC CASASGYNEQYF TRBJ2-7 TRBV5-1 - -
TGTGCCAGCAGTCCCAGGGAAGCGGATTCACCCCTCCACTTT CASSPREADSPLHF TRBJ1-6 TRBV2 - -
TGCGCCAGCAGCCTGGACAGTACGCCTACGCAGTATTTT CASSLDSTPTQYF TRBJ2-3 TRBV5-1 - once
TGCGCCAGCGAAAACGGTTGGGATGGCGGGGAGCTGTTTTTT CASENGWDGGELFF TRBJ2-2 TRBV5-1 - once
TGCGCCAGCAGCTTGCAAGACTCTAACACCGGGGAGCTGTTTTTT CASSLQDSNTGELFF TRBJ2-2 TRBV5-1 - -
TGTGCCAGCAGCTGGGGGGATCAGAACACTGAAGCTTTCTTT CASSWGDQNTEAFF TRBJ1-1 TRBV6-6 - -
TGCAGCGTTGAAGTCGGACTAGCGGGAGTCTTCACCGGGGAGCTGTTTTTT CSVEVGLAGVFTGELFF TRBJ2-2 TRBV29-1 TRBD2 once
TGTGCCAGCAGCTTAGGGGTCGCCCATCGTTTCCCAGATACGCAGTATTTT CASSLGVAHRFPDTQYF TRBJ2-3 TRBV7-2 - -
TGTGCCAGCAGCTTAGGGGTGGACTATGGCTACACCTTC CASSLGVDYGYTF TRBJ1-2 TRBV7-3 - -
TGTGCCAGCAGCGTAGGGGGACGGGCCGGCCAGAGAGAGCAGTACTTC CASSVGGRAGQREQYF TRBJ2-7 TRBV9 - -
TGTGCCAGCAATCAGATGAACACTGAAGCTTTCTTT CASNQMNTEAFF TRBJ1-1 TRBV6-6 - -
TGCGCCAGCAGCCTATCGGCGGGAGAAGAGACCCAGTACTTC CASSLSAGEETQYF TRBJ2-5 TRBV4-3 TRBD2 -
TGTGCCAGCAGGGCGGAGGTGCGGGAGACCCAGTACTTC CASRAEVRETQYF TRBJ2-5 TRBV25-1 - -
TGTGCCAGCTCACGACAGGGGGGGGTCTACAATGAGCAGTTCTTC CASSRQGGVYNEQFF TRBJ2-1 TRBV18 TRBD1 -
TGTGCCAGCAGTTACAGGGACAGGGGGCCCACAGATACGCAGTATTTT CASSYRDRGPTDTQYF TRBJ2-3 TRBV6-6 TRBD1 -
TGTGCCAGTATCTCACTAGCGGGAGGGAATGAGCAGTTCTTC CASISLAGGNEQFF TRBJ2-1 TRBV19 TRBD2 -
TGTGCCAGCAGTTTAGGATACGAGCAGTACTTC CASSLGYEQYF TRBJ2-7 TRBV12-3/TRBV12-4 - -
TGTGCCAGCACCCCGACAGGGGGCGTTGGCGGGGAGCTGTTTTTT CASTPTGGVGGELFF TRBJ2-2 TRBV7-6 TRBD1 -
TGTGCCATCAGTCACGGACTAGCGGGCCAAGGGGATGAGCAGTTCTTC CAISHGLAGQGDEQFF TRBJ2-1 TRBV10-3 TRBD2 once
TGTGCCAGCAGTCCGTGGACAGGGGTTCAAGAGACCCAGTACTTC CASSPWTGVQETQYF TRBJ2-5 TRBV11-2 TRBD1 -
TGTGCCAGCTTGCCGGCGCGGGGTGGCGAGCAGTACTTC CASLPARGGEQYF TRBJ2-7 TRBV18 - -
TGTGCCAGCAGCTTCCTCGTGGGTCAGCCCCAGCATTTT CASSFLVGQPQHF TRBJ1-5 TRBV7-9 - -
TGTGCCAGCAGTTTCAATTACAGGAAAACTAACTATGGCTACACCTTC CASSFNYRKTNYGYTF TRBJ1-2 TRBV27 - -
TGCGCCAGCAGCTTAAGGGGGGCTATAGATACGCAGTATTTT CASSLRGAIDTQYF TRBJ2-3 TRBV5-1 - -
TGTGCCAGCACCGGCAGGGGCGAAGACACTGAAGCTTTCTTT CASTGRGEDTEAFF TRBJ1-1 TRBV9 - few
TGTGCCAGCAGCCCCTTTGGGGGGTGGGGCACTGAAGCTTTCTTT CASSPFGGWGTEAFF TRBJ1-1 TRBV7-2 - -